This T cell receptor beta chain was captured by sequencing in a study of graft-versus-host responses after intestinal transplantation. Comments on this clone: The antigen is unknown.

V lost 5 bases and J 0 bases, leaving 17 bases between the germline ends. CDR3 length: 16 amino acids. Germline V gene data show CDR1 as SGHAT and CDR2 as FQNNGV. Study-level results: Early declines in HvG clones that occurred post-transplant were associated with peak circulating GvH clone levels.

Some clones are missing from TCRdb's copy, which holds only in-frame ones; the method was immunoSEQ multiplex PCR. The sample lists approximately 99,000 clones; 91% were seen once. The sample in question was unstimulated CD4+ T cells sorted from spleen or lymph node cells, obtained before transplant. The receptor was isolated from a human donor who was the organ donor for an intestinal transplant. J is TRBJ2-7 and V is TRBV11-2; D is unclear. CDR3 nucleotides: TGTGCCAGCAGCCCCCAAAGAAGAAGCGTCTCCTACGAGCAGTACTTC. It yields the protein CASSPQRRSVSYEQYF.